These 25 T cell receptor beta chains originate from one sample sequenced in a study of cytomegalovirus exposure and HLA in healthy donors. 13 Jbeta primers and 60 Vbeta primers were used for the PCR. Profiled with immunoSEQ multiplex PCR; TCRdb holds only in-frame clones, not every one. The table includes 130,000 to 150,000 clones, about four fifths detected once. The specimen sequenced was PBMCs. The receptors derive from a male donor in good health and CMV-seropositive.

The CDR3, as DNA: TGTGCCAGCAGCCCCCGAAGGGAGTTCGGCTACAATGAGCAGTTCTTC. Amino acids: CASSPRREFGYNEQFF. The rearrangement links TRBV11-2 to TRBJ2-1, with D possibly TRBD2 on 5 matching bases. From germline, CDR1 is SGHAT and CDR2 FQNNGV. The CDR3 is 16 amino acids. Trimming pared 5 bases from V and 3 bases from J, leaving 17 bases between.

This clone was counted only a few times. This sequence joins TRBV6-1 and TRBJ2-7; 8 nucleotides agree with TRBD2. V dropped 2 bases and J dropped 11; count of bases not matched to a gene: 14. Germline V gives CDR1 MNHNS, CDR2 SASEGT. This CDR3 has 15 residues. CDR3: CASSERGEVGTSKYF. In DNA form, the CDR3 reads TGTGCCAGCAGTGAACGCGGCGAAGTCGGGACTAGTAAGTACTTC.

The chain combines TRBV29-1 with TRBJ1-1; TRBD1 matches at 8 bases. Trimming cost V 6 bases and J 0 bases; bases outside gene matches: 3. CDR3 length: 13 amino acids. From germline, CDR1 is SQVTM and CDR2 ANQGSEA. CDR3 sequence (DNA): TGCAGCGTGCGGACAGGGATGAACACTGAAGCTTTCTTT. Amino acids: CSVRTGMNTEAFF.

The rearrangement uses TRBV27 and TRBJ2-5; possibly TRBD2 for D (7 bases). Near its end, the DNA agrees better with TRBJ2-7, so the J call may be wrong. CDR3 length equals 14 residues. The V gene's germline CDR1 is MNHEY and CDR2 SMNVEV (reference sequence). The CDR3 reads CASSLSGGPYEQYF. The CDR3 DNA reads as TGTGCCAGCAGTTTATCGGGGGGGCCCTACGAGCAGTACTTC.

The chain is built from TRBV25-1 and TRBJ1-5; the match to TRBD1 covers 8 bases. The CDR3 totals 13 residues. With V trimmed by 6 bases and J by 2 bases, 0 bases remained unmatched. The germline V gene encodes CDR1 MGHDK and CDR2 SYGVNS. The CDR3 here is CASRQGGNQPQHF. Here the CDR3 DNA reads TGTGCCAGCAGACAGGGGGGCAATCAGCCCCAGCATTTT.

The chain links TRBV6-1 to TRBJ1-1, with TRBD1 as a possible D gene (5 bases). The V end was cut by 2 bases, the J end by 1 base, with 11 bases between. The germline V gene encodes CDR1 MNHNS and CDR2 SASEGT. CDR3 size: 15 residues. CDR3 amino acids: CASSETGDANTEAFF. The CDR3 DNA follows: TGTGCCAGCAGTGAAACGGGGGATGCGAACACTGAAGCTTTCTTT.

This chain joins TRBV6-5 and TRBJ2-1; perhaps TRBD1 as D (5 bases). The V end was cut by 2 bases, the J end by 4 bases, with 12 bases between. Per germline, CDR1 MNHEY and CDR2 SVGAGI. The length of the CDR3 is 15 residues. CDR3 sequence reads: CASSYQDKPYNEQFF. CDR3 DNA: TGTGCCAGCAGTTACCAGGACAAACCTTACAATGAGCAGTTCTTC.

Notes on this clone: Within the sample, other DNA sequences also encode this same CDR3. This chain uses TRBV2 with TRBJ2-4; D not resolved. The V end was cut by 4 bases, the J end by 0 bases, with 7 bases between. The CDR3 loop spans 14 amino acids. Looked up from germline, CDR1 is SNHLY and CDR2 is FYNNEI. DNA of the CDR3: TGTGCCAGCAGTGTCCTACGAGCCAAAAACATTCAGTACTTC. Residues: CASSVLRAKNIQYF.

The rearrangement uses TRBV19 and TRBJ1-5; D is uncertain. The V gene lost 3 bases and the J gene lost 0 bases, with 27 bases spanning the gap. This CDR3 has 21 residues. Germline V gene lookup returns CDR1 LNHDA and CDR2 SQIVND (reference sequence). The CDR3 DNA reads TGTGCCAGTAGTATTCGTCGGATCCGCTCCTCCACTAGGGATAGCAATCAGCCCCAGCATTTT. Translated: CASSIRRIRSSTRDSNQPQHF.

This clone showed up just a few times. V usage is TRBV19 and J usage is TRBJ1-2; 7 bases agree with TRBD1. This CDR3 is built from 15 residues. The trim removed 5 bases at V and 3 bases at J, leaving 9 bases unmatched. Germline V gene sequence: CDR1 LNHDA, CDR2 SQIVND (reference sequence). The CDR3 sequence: CASSRDRPNYYGYTF. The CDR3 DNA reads TGTGCCAGTAGTCGGGACAGACCCAATTACTATGGCTACACCTTC.

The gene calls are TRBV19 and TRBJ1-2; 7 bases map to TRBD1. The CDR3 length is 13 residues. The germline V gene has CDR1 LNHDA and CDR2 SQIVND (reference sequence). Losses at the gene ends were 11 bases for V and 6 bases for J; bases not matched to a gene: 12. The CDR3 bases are TGTGCCGCCAGGACAGGACTTTCTAATGGCTACACCTTC. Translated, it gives CAARTGLSNGYTF.

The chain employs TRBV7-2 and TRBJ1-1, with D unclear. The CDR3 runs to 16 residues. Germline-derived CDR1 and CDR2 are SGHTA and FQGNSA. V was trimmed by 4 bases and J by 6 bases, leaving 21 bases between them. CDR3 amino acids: CASSSPRSPNYAEAFF. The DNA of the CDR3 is TGTGCCAGCAGCTCCCCCCGGTCGCCCAATTATGCTGAAGCTTTCTTT.

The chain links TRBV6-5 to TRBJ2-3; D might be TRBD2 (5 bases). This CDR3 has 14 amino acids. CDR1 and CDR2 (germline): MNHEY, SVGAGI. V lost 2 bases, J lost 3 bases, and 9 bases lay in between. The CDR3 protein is CASSYDERTDTQYF. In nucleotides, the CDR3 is TGTGCCAGCAGTTACGATGAGCGGACAGATACGCAGTATTTT.

The CDR3 bases are TGTGCCAGCAGCTGGCAGGGGGCTAATGAAAAACTGTTTTTT. It codes for CASSWQGANEKLFF. The gene calls are TRBV7-9 and TRBJ1-4, with 7 bases aligning to TRBD1. The CDR3 covers 14 residues. V trimming: 4 bases; J trimming: 3 bases; junction bases outside the gene matches: 2. Germline V gene lookup returns CDR1 SEHNR and CDR2 FQNEAQ (reference sequence).

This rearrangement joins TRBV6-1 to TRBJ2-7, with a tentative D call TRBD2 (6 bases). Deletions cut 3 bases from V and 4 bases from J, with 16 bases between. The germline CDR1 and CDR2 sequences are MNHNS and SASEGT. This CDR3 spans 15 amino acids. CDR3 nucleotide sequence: TGTGCCAGCAGTGATTTGAAAAAGGGGAGGTACGAGCAGTACTTC. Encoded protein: CASSDLKKGRYEQYF.

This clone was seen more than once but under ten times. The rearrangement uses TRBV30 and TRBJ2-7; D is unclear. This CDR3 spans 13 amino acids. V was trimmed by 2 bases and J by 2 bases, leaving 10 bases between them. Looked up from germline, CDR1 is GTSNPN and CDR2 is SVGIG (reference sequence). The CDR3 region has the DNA TGTGCCTGGAGTTATGACACTGCCTACGAGCAGTACTTC. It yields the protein CAWSYDTAYEQYF.

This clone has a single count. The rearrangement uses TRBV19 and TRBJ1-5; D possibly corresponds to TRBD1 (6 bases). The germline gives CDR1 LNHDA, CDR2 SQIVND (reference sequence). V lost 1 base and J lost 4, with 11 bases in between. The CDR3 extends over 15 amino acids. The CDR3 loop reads CASSIGQAINQPQHF. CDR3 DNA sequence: TGTGCCAGTAGTATAGGACAGGCTATAAATCAGCCCCAGCATTTT. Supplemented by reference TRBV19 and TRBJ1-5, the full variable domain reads DGGITQSPKYLFRKEGQNVTLSCEQNLNHDAMYWYRQDPGQGLRLIYYSQIVNDFQKGDIAEGYSVSREKKESFPLTVTSAQKNPTAFYLCASSIGQAINQPQHFGDGTRLSIL.

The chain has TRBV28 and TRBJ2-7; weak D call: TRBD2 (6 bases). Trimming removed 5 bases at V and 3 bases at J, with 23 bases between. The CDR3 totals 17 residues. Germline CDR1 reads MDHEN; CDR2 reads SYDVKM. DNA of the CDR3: TGTGCCAGCAGTCCCCTCGACTTCCGGGAGAGGGACTACGAGCAGTACTTC. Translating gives CASSPLDFRERDYEQYF.

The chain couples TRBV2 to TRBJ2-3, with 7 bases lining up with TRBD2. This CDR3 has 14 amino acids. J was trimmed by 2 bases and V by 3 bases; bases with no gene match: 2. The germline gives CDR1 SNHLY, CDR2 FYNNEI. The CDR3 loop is CASSERGTTDTQYF. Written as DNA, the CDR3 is TGTGCCAGCAGTGAGCGGGGGACCACAGATACGCAGTATTTT.

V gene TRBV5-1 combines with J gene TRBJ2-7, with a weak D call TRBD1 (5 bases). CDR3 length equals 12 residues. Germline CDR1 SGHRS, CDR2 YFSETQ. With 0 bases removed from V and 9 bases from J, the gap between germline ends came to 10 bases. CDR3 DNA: TGCGCCAGCAGCTTGGAGTTCCAGGGGCAGTACTTC. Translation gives CASSLEFQGQYF.

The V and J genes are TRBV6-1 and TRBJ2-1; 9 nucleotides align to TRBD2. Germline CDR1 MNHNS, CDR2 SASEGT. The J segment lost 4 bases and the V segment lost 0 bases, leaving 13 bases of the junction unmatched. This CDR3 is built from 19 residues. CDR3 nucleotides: TGTGCCAGCAGTGAAGCACCCCCGGGGCTAGCGGGGATATACAATGAGCAGTTCTTC. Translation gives CASSEAPPGLAGIYNEQFF.

The CDR3 region has the DNA TGTGCCTGGAGGGTTCGGCTAGGAGGAGATACGCAGTATTTT. Translation: CAWRVRLGGDTQYF. The chain links TRBV30 to TRBJ2-3; maybe TRBD2 (5 bases). CDR1 and CDR2 from the germline V gene are GTSNPN and SVGIG (reference sequence). V was shortened by 3 bases and J by 5 bases, with 15 bases between the two germline ends. This CDR3 has 14 residues.

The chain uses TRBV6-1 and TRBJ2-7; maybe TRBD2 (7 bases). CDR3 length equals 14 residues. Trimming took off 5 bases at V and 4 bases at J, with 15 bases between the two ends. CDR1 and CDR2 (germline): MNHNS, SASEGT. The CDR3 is CASSPRGGAYEQYF. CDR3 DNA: TGTGCCAGCAGTCCTAGGGGGGGGGCTTACGAGCAGTACTTC.

The CDR3 here is CASDGTGKFYEQYF. The CDR3 DNA is TGTGCCAGCGACGGGACAGGGAAATTCTACGAGCAGTACTTC. The chain is built from TRBV27 and TRBJ2-7; 9 bases align to TRBD1. The CDR3 length is 14 residues. The germline V gene has CDR1 MNHEY and CDR2 SMNVEV (reference sequence). With V trimmed by 8 bases and J by 3 bases, 8 bases remained unmatched.

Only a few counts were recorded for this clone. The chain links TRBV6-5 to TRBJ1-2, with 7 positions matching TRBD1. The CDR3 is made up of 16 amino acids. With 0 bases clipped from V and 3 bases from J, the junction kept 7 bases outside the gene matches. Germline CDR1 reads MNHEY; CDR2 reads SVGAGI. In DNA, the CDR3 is TGTGCCAGCAGTTACTCAGGCAGGGGGGTAGACTATGGCTACACCTTC. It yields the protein CASSYSGRGVDYGYTF.